The clone carrying this T cell receptor (beta chain) was recorded at least ten times. Its antigen is not identified. TCRdb processed the RT-PCR reads anew with MiXCR; each CDR3 protein has one entry. Of roughly 150,000 distinct CDR3 sequences in the sample, roughly 11% were seen once. The sample comes from a study of response to subunit inactivated influenza vaccine. Study-wide results and limits: It was the authors' suggestion that each seasonal influenza vaccination recruits few new T cells.

Trimming cost V 2 bases and J 0 bases, with 12 bases left between them. There are 16 residues in the CDR3. Per the germline V gene, CDR1 is ENHRY and CDR2 is SYGVKD. Sample: non-naive T cells sorted from PBMCs, taken 40 to 50 days after vaccination. The receptor's source is a man aged 45-65 years who received an inactivated influenza vaccine. V and J are TRBV10-3 and TRBJ2-3, with D perhaps given as TRBD1 or TRBD2 (5 bases each). The DNA of the CDR3 is TGTGCCATCAGTGAGGGGGGAGAGAGTAGCACAGATACGCAGTATTTT. Translation gives CAISEGGESSTDTQYF.